This TCR beta chain was observed in a study of vaccination and CD4 T cells after COVID-19. Whole-study results and caveats: Spike mono-reactivity was shown by 304 of 307 vaccine-specific clones in convalescent patients.

Cultured CD4+ T-cell DNA underwent Oncomine TCR Beta short-read sequencing. Genomic DNA was drawn out of CD4+ T cells grown in culture. TCRdb passed the PCR reads through MiXCR, listing each CDR3 protein once. This table has roughly 7,200 distinct CDR3 sequences, around 41% appearing once. Treatment meaning: approximately 10-day PBMC culture with coronavirus spike peptide pools or control peptides (ViraFEST assay). The unexposed donor's CD4+ T cells were collected before the COVID-19 pandemic (2011-2018). Germline V CDR1 and CDR2: MNHNS, SASEGT. The J segment lost 4 bases and the V segment lost 6 bases, leaving 9 bases of the junction unmatched. CDR3 length: 15 residues. This clonotype was counted only a few times. The antigen is unknown.

The source material was CD4+ T cells from blood, cultured in vitro. The TCR comes from a human donor in good health. The J gene is TRBJ1-5, the V gene TRBV6-1, with 7 bases lining up with TRBD1. CDR3 sequence reads: CASSEGQGGNQPQHF. CDR3 coding DNA: TGTGCCAGCAGCGAGGGGCAGGGGGGGAATCAGCCCCAGCATTTT.